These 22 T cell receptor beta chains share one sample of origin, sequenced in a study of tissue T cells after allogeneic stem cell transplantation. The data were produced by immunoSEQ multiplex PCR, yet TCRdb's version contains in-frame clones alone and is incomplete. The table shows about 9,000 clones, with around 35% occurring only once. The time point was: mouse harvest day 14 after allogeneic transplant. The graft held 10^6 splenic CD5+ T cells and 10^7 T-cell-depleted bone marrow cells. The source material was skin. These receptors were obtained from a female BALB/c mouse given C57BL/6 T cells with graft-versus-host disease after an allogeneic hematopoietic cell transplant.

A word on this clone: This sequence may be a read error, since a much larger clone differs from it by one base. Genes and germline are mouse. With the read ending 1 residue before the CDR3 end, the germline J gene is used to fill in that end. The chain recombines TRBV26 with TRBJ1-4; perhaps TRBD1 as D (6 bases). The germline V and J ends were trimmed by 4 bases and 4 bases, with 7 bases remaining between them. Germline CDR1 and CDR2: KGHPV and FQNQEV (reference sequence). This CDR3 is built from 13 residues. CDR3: CASSRDNNERLFF. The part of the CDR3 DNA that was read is TGTGCCAGCAGTCGGGACAACAACGAAAGATTATTT.

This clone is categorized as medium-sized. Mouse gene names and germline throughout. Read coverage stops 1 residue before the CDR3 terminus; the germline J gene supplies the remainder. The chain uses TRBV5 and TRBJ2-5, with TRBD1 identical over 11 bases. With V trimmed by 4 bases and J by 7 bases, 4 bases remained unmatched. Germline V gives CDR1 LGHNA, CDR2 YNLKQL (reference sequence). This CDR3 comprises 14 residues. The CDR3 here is CASSPGQGGNTQYF. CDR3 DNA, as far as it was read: TGTGCCAGCAGCCCGGGACAGGGGGGAAACACCCAGTAC.

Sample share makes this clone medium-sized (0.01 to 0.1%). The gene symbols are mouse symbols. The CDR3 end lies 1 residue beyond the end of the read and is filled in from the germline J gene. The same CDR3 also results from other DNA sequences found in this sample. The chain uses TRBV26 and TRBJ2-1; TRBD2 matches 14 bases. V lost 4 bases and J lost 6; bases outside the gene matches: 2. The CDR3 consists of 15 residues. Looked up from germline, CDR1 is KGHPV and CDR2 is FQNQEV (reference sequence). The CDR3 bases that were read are TGTGCCAGCAGTCGGGACTGGGGGGGCGGTGCTGAGCAGTTC. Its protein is CASSRDWGGGAEQF. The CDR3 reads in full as CASSRDWGGGAEQFF.

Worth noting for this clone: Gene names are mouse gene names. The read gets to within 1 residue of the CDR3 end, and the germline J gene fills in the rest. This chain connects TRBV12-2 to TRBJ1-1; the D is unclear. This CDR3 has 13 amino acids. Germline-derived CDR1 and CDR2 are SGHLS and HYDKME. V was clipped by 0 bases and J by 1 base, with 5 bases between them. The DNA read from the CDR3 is TGTGCCAGCTCTCTCGACAAAAACACAGAAGTCTTC. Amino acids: CASSLDKNTEVF. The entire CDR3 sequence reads CASSLDKNTEVFF.

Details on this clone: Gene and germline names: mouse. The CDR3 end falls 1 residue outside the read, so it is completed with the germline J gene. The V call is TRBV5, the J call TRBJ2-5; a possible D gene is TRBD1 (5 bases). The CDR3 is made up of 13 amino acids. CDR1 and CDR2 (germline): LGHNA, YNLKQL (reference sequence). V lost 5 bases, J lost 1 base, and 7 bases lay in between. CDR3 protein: CASSGHYQDTQYF. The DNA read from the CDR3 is TGTGCCAGCAGCGGACATTACCAAGACACCCAGTAC.

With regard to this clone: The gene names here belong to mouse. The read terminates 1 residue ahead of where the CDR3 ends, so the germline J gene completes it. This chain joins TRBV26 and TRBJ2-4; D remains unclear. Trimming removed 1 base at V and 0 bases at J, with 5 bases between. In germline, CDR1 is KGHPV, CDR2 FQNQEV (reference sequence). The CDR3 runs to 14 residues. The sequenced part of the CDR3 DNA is TGTGCCAGCAGTCTGTGGGGTAGTCAAAACACCTTGTAC. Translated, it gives CASSLWGSQNTLY. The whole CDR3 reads CASSLWGSQNTLYF. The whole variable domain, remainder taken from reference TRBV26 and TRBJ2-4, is NSKVIQTPRYLVKGQGQKAKMRCIPEKGHPVVFWYQQNKNNEFKFLINFQNQEVLQQIDMTEKRFSAECPSNSPCSLEIQSSEAGDSALYLCASSLWGSQNTLYFGAGTRLSVL.

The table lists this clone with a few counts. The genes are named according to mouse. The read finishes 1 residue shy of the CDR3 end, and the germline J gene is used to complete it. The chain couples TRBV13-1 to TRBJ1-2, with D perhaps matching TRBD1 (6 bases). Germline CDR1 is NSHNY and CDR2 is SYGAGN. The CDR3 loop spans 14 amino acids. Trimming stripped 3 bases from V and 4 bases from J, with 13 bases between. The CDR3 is CASSAQGSSSDYTF. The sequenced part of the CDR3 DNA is TGTGCCAGCAGTGCCCAGGGGAGCAGCTCCGACTACACC.

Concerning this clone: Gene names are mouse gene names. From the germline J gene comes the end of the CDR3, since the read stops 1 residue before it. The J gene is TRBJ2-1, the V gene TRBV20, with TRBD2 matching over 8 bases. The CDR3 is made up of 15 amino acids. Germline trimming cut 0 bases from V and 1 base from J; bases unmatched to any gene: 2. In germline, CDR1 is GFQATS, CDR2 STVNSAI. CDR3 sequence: CGARDWGANYAEQFF. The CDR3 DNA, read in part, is TGTGGTGCTAGGGACTGGGGGGCGAACTATGCTGAGCAGTTC.

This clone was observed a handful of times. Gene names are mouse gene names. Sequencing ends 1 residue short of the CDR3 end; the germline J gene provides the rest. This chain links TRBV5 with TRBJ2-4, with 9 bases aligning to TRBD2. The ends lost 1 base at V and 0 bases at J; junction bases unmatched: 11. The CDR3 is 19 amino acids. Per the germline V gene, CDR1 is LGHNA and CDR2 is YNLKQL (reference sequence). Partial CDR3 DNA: TGTGCCAGCAGCCAAGGTCAAACGGGCTGGGGGGGAAGTCAAAACACCTTGTAC. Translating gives CASSQGQTGWGGSQNTLY. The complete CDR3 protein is CASSQGQTGWGGSQNTLYF.

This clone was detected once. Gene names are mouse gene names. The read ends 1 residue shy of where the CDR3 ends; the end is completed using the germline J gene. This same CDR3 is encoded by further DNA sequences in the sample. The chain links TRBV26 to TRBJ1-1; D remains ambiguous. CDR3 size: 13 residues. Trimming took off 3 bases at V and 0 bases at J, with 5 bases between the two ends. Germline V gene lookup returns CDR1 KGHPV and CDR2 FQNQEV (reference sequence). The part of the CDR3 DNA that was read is TGTGCCAGCAGTCTAGGACAGAACACAGAAGTCTTC. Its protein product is CASSLGQNTEVF. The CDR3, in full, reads CASSLGQNTEVFF.

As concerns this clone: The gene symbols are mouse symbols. Partial CDR3 DNA: TGTGGTGCTAGGGACTGGGGGGGCTATGCTGAGCAGTTC. It encodes CGARDWGGYAEQF. The CDR3, in full, reads CGARDWGGYAEQFF. V is TRBV20 and J is TRBJ2-1; TRBD2 matches at 9 bases. The CDR3 extends 1 residue past the end of the read, so its final part is completed from the germline J gene. The CDR3 sequence is 14 residues long. Germline V gives CDR1 GFQATS, CDR2 STVNSAI. Germline trimming cut 0 bases from V and 3 bases from J; bases unmatched to any gene: 0.

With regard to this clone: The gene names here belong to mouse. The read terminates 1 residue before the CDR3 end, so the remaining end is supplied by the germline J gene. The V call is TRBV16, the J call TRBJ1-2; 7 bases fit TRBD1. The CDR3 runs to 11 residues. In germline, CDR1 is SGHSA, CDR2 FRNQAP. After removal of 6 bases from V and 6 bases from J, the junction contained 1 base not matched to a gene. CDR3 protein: CASRQGPDYTF. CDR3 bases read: TGTGCAAGCAGACAGGGGCCCGACTACACC.

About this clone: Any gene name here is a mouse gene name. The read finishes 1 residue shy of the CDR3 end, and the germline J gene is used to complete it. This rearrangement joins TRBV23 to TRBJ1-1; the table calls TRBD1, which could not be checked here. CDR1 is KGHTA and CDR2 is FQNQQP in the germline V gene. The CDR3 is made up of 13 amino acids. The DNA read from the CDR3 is TGCTCCAGCAGTCAGGGACAGAACACAGAAGTCTTC. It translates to CSSSQGQNTEVF. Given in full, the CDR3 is CSSSQGQNTEVFF.

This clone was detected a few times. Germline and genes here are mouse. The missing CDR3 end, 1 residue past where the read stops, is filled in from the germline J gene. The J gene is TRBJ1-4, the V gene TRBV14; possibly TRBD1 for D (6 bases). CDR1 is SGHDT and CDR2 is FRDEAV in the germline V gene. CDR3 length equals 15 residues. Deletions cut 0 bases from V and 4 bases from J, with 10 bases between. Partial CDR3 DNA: TGTGCCAGCAGTTTCTATGGGGACAACAACGAAAGATTATTT. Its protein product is CASSFYGDNNERLF. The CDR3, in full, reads CASSFYGDNNERLFF.

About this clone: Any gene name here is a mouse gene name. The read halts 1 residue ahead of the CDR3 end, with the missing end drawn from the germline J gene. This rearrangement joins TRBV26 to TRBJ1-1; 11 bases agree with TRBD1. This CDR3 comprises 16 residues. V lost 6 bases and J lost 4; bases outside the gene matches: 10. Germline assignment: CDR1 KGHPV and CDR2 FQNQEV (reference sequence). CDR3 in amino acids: CASRRGQGASGTEVFF. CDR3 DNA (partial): TGTGCCAGCAGGCGTGGACAGGGGGCTTCGGGCACAGAAGTCTTC.

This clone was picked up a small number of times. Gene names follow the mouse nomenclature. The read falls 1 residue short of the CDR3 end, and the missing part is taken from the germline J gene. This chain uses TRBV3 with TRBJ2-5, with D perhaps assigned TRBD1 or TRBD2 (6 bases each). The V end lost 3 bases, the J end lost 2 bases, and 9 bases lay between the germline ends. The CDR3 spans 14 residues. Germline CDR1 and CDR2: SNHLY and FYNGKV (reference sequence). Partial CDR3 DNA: TGTGCCAGCAGCTTGGGGGCCGGCCAAGACACCCAGTAC. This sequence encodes CASSLGAGQDTQY. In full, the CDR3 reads CASSLGAGQDTQYF.

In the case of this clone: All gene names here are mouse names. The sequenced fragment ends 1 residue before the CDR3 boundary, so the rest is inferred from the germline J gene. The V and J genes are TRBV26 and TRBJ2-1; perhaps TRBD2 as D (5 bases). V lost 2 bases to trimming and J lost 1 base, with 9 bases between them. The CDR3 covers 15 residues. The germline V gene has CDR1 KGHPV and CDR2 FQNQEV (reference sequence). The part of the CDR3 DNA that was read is TGTGCCAGCAGTCTGAGGTGGGGAAACTATGCTGAGCAGTTC. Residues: CASSLRWGNYAEQF. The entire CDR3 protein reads CASSLRWGNYAEQFF.

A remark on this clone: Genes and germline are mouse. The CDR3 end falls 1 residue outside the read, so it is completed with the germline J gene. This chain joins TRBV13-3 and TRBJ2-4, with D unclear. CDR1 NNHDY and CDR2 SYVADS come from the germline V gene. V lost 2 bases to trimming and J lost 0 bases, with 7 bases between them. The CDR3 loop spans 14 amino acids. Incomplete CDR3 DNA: TGTGCCAGCAGTGAGGGCAATAGTCAAAACACCTTGTAC. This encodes CASSEGNSQNTLY. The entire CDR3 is CASSEGNSQNTLYF. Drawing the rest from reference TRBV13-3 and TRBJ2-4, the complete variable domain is EAAVTQSPRSKVAVTGGKVTLSCHQTNNHDYMYWYRQDTGHGLRLIHYSYVADSTEKGDIPDGYKASRPSQENFSLILELASLSQTAVYFCASSEGNSQNTLYFGAGTRLSVL.

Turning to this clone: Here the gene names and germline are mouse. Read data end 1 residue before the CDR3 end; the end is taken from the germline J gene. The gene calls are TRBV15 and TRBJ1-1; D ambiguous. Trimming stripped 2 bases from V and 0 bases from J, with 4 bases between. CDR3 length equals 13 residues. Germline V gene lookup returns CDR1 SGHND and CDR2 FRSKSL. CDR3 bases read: TGTGCCAGCAGTTTAATACAGAACACAGAAGTCTTC. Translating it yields CASSLIQNTEVF. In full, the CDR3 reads CASSLIQNTEVFF.

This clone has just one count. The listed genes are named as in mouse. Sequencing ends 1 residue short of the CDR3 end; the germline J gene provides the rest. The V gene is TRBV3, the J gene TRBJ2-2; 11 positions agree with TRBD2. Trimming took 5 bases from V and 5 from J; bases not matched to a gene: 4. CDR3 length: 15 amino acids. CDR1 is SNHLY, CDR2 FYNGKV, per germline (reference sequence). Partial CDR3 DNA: TGTGCCAGCAGCACCGACTGGGGGGGGACCGGGCAGCTCTAC. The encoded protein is CASSTDWGGTGQLY. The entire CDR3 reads CASSTDWGGTGQLYF.

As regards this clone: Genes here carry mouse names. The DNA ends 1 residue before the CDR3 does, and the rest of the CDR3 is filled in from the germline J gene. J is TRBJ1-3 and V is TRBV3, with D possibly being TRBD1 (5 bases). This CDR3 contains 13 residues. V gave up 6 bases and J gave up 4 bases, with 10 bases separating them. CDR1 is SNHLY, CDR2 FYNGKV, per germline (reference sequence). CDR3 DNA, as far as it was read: TGTGCCAGCAGGAGGGGAGGAGGAAATACGCTCTAT. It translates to CASRRGGGNTLY. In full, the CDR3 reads CASRRGGGNTLYF.

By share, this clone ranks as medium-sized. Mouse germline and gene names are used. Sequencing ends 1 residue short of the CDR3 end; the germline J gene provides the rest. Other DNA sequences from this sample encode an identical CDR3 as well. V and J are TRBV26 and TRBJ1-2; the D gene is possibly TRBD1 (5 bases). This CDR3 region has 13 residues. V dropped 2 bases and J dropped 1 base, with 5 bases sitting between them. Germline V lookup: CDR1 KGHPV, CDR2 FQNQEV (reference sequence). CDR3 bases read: TGTGCCAGCAGTCTGCAGGGAAACTCCGACTACACC. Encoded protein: CASSLQGNSDYT. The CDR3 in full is CASSLQGNSDYTF.